The 8 T cell receptor beta chains given below trace back to one sample, sequenced in a study of CXCR3-negative and CXCR3-positive naive CD8 T cells. UMI-labeled TRB cDNA libraries were prepared by 5' RACE. Using the 5' RACE reads, TCRdb records one entry per CDR3 protein without DNA. This table holds tens of thousands of distinct CDR3 sequences. Sequences were obtained from memory CD8+ T cells from blood. The origin of the receptors is a human donor in good health. Some clones in this sample may be carry-over from other donors' samples.

The genes are TRBV29-1 and TRBJ2-1. The CDR3 is 14 residues long. In germline, CDR1 is SQVTM, CDR2 ANQGSEA. The CDR3 is CSVDEGNVYNEQFF.

V and J are TRBV9 and TRBJ2-7; TCRdb outputs TRBD1, but without DNA this stays unchecked. Germline-derived CDR1 and CDR2 are SGDLS and YYNGEE. This CDR3 is built from 15 residues. The CDR3 spells CASSQTGTPIYEQYF.

The chain is built from TRBV29-1 and TRBJ2-7; TCRdb returns TRBD1, unconfirmable since there is no DNA. Germline CDR1 and CDR2: SQVTM and ANQGSEA. The CDR3 is 12 amino acids. This CDR3 reads CSVEGGTYVQYF.

The chain uses TRBV7-3 and TRBJ2-7; TCRdb's assignment of TRBD2 cannot be checked, as there is no DNA. The CDR3 totals 13 residues. The V gene's germline CDR1 is SGHTA and CDR2 FQGTGA. CDR3 sequence: CASRTSGTYEQYF. The full variable domain, in which reference TRBV7-3 and TRBJ2-7 provide the parts outside the CDR3, is GAGVSQTPSNKVTEKGKYVELRCDPISGHTALYWYRQSLGQGPEFLIYFQGTGAADDSGLPNDRFFAVRPEGSVSTLKIQRTERGDSAVYLCASRTSGTYEQYFGPGTRLTVT.

This rearrangement joins TRBV7-9 to TRBJ2-3; absent DNA, TCRdb's TRBD1 call cannot be checked. CDR3 length equals 16 residues. CDR1 and CDR2 from the germline V gene are SEHNR and FQNEAQ (reference sequence). CDR3 loop: CASSSTGALSTDTQYF.

The genes are TRBV25-1 and TRBJ2-2; lacking DNA, the TRBD1 call made by TCRdb goes unchecked. The CDR3 has 15 residues. Germline assignment: CDR1 MGHDK and CDR2 SYGVNS. The chain's CDR3 is CASREGGADTGELFF.

V gene TRBV12-3 or TRBV12-4 combines with J gene TRBJ1-2. This CDR3 has 17 amino acids. The CDR3 loop is CASSLWGSGGGMDGYTF.

The V gene is TRBV12-3 or TRBV12-4, the J gene TRBJ2-1; with no DNA, the TCRdb D assignment of TRBD1 cannot be verified. This CDR3 is built from 15 residues. The CDR3 sequence: CASSPVGGAGNEQFF.